The T cell receptor (beta chain) under discussion was sequenced for a study of blood T cell repertoires in COVID-19. Overall study: The cDNA or gDNA used as material had been derived from T cells, B-cell-depleted T cells, or PBMCs.

The CDR3 runs 15 residues. CDR1 is SSHAT, CDR2 FNYEAQ, per germline (reference sequence). Measured with immunoSEQ multiplex PCR; TCRdb has only the in-frame clones, and not every one. The sample holds some 74,000 clones, around 86% seen once. Worth noting for this clone: Germline is not matched at one junction end, which may reflect a read error.

Sequencing was performed on peripheral blood. This clonotype was obtained from a man aged 50 to 60 with active COVID-19. This chain uses TRBV7-7 with TRBJ2-1, with D possibly being TRBD1 (5 bases). In DNA form, the CDR3 reads TGTGCTAGCAGCCCTCAGGGATTCTCCTACAATGAGCAGTTCTTC. This translates into CASSPQGFSYNEQFF.